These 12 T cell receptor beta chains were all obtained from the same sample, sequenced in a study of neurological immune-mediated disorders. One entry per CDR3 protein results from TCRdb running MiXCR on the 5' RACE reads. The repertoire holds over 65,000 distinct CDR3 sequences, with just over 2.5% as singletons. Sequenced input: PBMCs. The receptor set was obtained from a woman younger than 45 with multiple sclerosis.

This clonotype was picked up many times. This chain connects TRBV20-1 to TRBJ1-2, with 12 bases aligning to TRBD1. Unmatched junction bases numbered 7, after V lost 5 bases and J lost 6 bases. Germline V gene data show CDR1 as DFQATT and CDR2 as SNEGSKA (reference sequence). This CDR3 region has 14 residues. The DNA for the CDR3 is TGCAGTGCTTCCGGGACAGGGGGCCGGGATGGCTACACCTTC. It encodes CSASGTGGRDGYTF.

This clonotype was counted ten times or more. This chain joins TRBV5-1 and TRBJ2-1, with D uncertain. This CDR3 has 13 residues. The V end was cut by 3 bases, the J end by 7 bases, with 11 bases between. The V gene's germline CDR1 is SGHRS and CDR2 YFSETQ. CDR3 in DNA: TGCGCCAGCAGCTCGGAAGCTCTGAATGAGCAGTTCTTC. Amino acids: CASSSEALNEQFF.

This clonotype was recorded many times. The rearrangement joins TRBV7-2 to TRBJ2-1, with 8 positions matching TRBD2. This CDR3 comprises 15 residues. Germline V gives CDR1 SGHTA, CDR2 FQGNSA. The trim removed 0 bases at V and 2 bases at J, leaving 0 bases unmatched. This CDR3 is CASSLAAGAYNEQFF. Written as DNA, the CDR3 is TGTGCCAGCAGCTTAGCAGCGGGGGCCTACAATGAGCAGTTCTTC.

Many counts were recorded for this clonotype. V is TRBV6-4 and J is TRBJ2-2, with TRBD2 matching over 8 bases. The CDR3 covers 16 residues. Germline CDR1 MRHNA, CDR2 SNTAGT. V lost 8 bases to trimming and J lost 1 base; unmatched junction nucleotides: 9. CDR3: CASVRLARVNTGELFF. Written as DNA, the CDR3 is TGTGCCAGCGTCAGACTAGCGCGAGTGAACACCGGGGAGCTGTTTTTT.

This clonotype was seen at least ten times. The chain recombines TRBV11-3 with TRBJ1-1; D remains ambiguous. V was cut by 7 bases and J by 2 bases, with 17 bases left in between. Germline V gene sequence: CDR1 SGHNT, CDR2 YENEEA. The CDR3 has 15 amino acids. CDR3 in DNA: TGTGCCAGCACGTCGCCGTGGGCACCCAACACTGAAGCTTTCTTT. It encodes CASTSPWAPNTEAFF.

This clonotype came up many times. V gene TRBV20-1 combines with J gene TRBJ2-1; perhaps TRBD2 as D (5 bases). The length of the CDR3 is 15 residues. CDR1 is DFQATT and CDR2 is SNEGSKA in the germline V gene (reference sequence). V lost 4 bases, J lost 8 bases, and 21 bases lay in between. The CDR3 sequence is CSANRDLGSEDEQFF. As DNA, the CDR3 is TGCAGTGCTAACCGAGACCTGGGATCGGAGGATGAGCAGTTCTTC.

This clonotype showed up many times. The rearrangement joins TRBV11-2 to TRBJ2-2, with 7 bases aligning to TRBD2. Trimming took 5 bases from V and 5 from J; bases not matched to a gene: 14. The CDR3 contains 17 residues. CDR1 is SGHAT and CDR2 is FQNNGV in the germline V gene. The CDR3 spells CASSQLGQGGRTGELFF. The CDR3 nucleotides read TGTGCCAGCAGCCAACTGGGGCAGGGAGGGCGAACCGGGGAGCTGTTTTTT.

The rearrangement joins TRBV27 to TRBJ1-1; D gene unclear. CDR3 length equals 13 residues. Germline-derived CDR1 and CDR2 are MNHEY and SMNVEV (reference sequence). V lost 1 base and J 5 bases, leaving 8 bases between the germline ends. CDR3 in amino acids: CASSLFAGTEAFF. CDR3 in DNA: TGTGCCAGCAGTTTATTTGCGGGGACTGAAGCTTTCTTT.

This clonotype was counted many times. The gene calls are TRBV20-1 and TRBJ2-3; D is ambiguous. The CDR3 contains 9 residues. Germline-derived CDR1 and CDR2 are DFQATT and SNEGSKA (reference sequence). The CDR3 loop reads CIMVYTQYF. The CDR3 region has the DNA TGCATCATGGTGTATACGCAGTATTTT.

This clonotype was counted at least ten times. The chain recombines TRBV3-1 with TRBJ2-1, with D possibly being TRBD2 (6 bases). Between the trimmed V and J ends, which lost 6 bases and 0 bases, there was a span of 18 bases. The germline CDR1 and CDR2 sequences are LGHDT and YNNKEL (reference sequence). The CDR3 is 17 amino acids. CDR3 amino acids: CASSSSGLEGSYNEQFF. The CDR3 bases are TGTGCCAGCAGTAGTAGCGGTTTGGAGGGCTCCTACAATGAGCAGTTCTTC.

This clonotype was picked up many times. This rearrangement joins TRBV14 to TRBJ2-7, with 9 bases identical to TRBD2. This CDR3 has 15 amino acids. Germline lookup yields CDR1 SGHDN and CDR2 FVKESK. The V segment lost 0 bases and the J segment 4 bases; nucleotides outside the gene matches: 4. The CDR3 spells CASSQEIAGDYEQYF. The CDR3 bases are TGTGCCAGCAGCCAAGAGATAGCGGGAGATTACGAGCAGTACTTC.

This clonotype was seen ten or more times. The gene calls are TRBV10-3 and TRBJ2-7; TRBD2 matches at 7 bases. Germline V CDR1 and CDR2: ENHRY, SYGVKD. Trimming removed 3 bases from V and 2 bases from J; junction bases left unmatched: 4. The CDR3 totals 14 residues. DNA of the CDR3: TGTGCCATCAGTGACCCTAGCGGAGCCTACGAGCAGTACTTC. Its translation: CAISDPSGAYEQYF.